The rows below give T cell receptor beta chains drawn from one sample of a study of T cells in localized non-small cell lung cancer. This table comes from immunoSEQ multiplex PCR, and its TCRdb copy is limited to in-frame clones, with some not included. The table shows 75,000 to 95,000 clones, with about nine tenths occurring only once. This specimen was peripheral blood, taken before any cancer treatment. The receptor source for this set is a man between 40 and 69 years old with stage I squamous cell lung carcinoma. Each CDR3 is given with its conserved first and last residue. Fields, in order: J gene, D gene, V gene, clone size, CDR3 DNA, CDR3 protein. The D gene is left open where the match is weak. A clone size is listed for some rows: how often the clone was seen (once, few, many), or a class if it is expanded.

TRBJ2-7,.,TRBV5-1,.,TGCGCCAGCAGCTTGGTTCCGGATACTAACGAGCAGTACTTC,CASSLVPDTNEQYF
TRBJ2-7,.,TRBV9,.,TGTGCCAGCAGCGTAGGGTCCCCCTCCTACGAGCAGTACTTC,CASSVGSPSYEQYF
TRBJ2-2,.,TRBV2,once,TGTGCCAGCATGGTACAGAACACCGGGGAGCTGTTTTTT,CASMVQNTGELFF
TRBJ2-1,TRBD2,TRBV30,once,TGTGCCTGGAGTCGAGCGGGGGGACGATACAATGAGCAGTTCTTC,CAWSRAGGRYNEQFF
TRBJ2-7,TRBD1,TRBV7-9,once,TGTGCCAGCAGCTTAACAGGGGCTGGCTACGAGCAGTACTTC,CASSLTGAGYEQYF
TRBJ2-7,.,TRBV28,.,TGTGCCAGCAGACTAAAAACCTACGAGCAGTACTTC,CASRLKTYEQYF
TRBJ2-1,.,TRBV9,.,TGTGCCAGCAGCTCACGACAGGTCCTCTATGATGAGCAGTTCTTC,CASSSRQVLYDEQFF
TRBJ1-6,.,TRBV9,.,TGTGCCAGCAGCGTAGAGGCAAGCTATAATTCACCCCTCCACTTT,CASSVEASYNSPLHF
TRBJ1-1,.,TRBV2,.,TGTGCCACCCGACAGAGGAACACTGAAGCTTTCTTT,CATRQRNTEAFF
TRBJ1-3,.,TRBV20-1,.,TGCAGTGCTAGTATTAGTAACACCATATATTTT,CSASISNTIYF
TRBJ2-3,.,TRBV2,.,TGTGCCAGCGGCAACACCCGGGGGGATACGCAGTATTTT,CASGNTRGDTQYF
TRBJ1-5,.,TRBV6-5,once,TGTGCCAGCAAACAGGGTCTCGCTCAGCCCCAGCATTTT,CASKQGLAQPQHF
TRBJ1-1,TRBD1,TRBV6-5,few,TGTGCCAGCGGACGACAGGGGAACACTGAAGCTTTCTTT,CASGRQGNTEAFF
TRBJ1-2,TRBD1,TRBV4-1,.,TGCGCCAGCAGCCATGGGGACAGCTTTTATGGCTACACCTTC,CASSHGDSFYGYTF
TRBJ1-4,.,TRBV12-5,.,TGTGCTAGTGGCCCGGGGGGAACTAATGAAAAACTGTTTTTT,CASGPGGTNEKLFF
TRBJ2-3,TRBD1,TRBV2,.,TGTGCCAGCAGGACCTCGACAGGGATCGGCACAGATACGCAGTATTTT,CASRTSTGIGTDTQYF